The 20 T cell receptor beta chains in this list originate from one sample, sequenced in a study of metastatic and nonmetastatic thyroid tumors. Before thyroid surgery, none of the patients had received any treatment. TCRdb re-called clones via MiXCR from the PCR reads. The sample includes some 41,000 clones, 3.2% seen only once; the top ten take roughly 9.1%. The sample comprised blood. The receptors here all came from a female donor with papillary thyroid cancer or a benign thyroid nodule (not recorded which). Some clones in this sample may be carry-over from other donors' samples.

This clone was detected many times. The chain employs TRBV7-2 and TRBJ2-5; D unresolved. V gave up 2 bases and J gave up 5 bases, with 12 bases separating them. The CDR3 length is 14 residues. The V gene's germline CDR1 is SGHTA and CDR2 FQGNSA. DNA for the CDR3: TGTGCCAGCAGCTTAAACGCCGGCGAGGAGACCCAGTACTTC. Translation: CASSLNAGEETQYF.

This clone was counted many times. The chain is built from TRBV12-3 or TRBV12-4 and TRBJ1-2; TRBD1 matches at 7 bases. The CDR3 runs to 15 residues. J gave up 4 bases and V 3 bases, and 8 bases lay outside the gene matches. The CDR3, as DNA: TGTGCCAGCAGTTTTTCCCGCAGGGGGGTCTATGGCTACACCTTC. It codes for CASSFSRRGVYGYTF.

This clone was detected ten times or more. The chain recombines TRBV19 with TRBJ1-1; 9 bases are shared with TRBD1. V lost 2 bases and J lost 1; bases outside the gene matches: 14. Per germline, CDR1 LNHDA and CDR2 SQIVND (reference sequence). This CDR3 has 19 residues. This CDR3 reads CASSILTAPGQGRNTEAFF. For the CDR3, the DNA is TGTGCCAGTAGTATATTAACCGCCCCGGGACAGGGAAGGAACACTGAAGCTTTCTTT.

In its sample, this clone was seen many times. The chain couples TRBV6-2 or TRBV6-3 to TRBJ2-3; D is ambiguous. The CDR3 has 16 amino acids. With 0 bases removed from V and 6 bases from J, the gap between germline ends came to 16 bases. Germline CDR1 MNHEY, CDR2 SVGEGT. DNA of the CDR3: TGTGCCAGCAGTTACTCGTTCGAGGATTTGGAGGATACGCAGTATTTT. Protein sequence: CASSYSFEDLEDTQYF.

This clone was counted ten times or more. The chain employs TRBV20-1 and TRBJ2-3, with 13 bases that match TRBD2. Germline V lookup: CDR1 DFQATT, CDR2 SNEGSKA (reference sequence). The CDR3 has 16 residues. Trimming removed 5 bases from V and 3 bases from J; junction bases left unmatched: 8. CDR3 in amino acids: CSALDPGLAGTDTQYF. Here the CDR3 DNA reads TGCAGTGCTTTAGACCCGGGACTAGCGGGAACAGATACGCAGTATTTT.

This clone was recorded many times. V gene TRBV2 combines with J gene TRBJ1-1; no clear D gene. V was shortened by 6 bases and J by 2 bases, with 10 bases between the two germline ends. CDR3 length equals 13 residues. The germline V gene encodes CDR1 SNHLY and CDR2 FYNNEI. CDR3 protein: CASSAGFNTEAFF. DNA of the CDR3: TGTGCCAGCAGCGCGGGCTTTAACACTGAAGCTTTCTTT.

This clone was counted between two and nine times. A clone one base away is much larger, so this may be a read error. This chain joins TRBV6-1 and TRBJ2-2; D perhaps matches TRBD2 (6 bases). Germline CDR1 and CDR2: MNHNS and SASEGT. Trimming removed 6 bases at V and 7 bases at J, with 12 bases between. CDR3 length: 13 residues. For the CDR3, the DNA is TGTGCCAGCAGCGGGAGTAGGGGCGGGGAGCTGTTTTTT. Its translation is CASSGSRGGELFF.

The chain uses TRBV15 and TRBJ1-2; D call uncertain. The CDR3 runs 13 residues. V shed 0 bases and J shed 7 bases, with 9 bases lying between them. Germline V gives CDR1 LNHNV, CDR2 YYDKDF (reference sequence). CDR3 in DNA: TGTGCCACCAGCAGAGATTTCCGGTTTGGCTACACCTTC. Translation gives CATSRDFRFGYTF.

This clone has a count of ten or more. The chain employs TRBV12-3 or TRBV12-4 and TRBJ1-1, with D possibly TRBD1 on 5 matching bases. The CDR3 is made up of 12 amino acids. The V end lost 4 bases, the J end lost 4 bases, and 7 bases lay between the germline ends. Here the CDR3 reads CASSWGVTEAFF. The DNA of the CDR3 is TGTGCCAGCAGTTGGGGGGTCACTGAAGCTTTCTTT.

The V call is TRBV6-2 or TRBV6-3, the J call TRBJ2-3; D possibly uses TRBD1 or TRBD2 (5 bases each). Per the germline V gene, CDR1 is MNHEY and CDR2 is SVGEGT. With 5 bases removed from V and 8 bases from J, the gap between germline ends came to 17 bases. The CDR3 consists of 14 residues. In DNA, the CDR3 is TGTGCCAGCAGTGGGACCAGGTCTGGGGTTACGCAGTATTTT. It specifies CASSGTRSGVTQYF.

This clone occurred many times. The chain joins TRBV18 to TRBJ1-1, with 8 bases aligning to TRBD1. The CDR3 is 13 amino acids. Trimming took 6 bases from V and 4 from J; bases not matched to a gene: 4. Germline V gene data show CDR1 as KGHSH and CDR2 as LQKENI. CDR3 region: CASSPTGGTEAFF. In DNA, the CDR3 is TGTGCCAGCTCGCCAACAGGGGGCACTGAAGCTTTCTTT.

This clone was seen repeatedly, ten times or more. The chain combines TRBV20-1 with TRBJ2-7; D call uncertain. Germline values: CDR1 DFQATT, CDR2 SNEGSKA (reference sequence). CDR3 length: 13 residues. The V gene lost 5 bases and the J gene lost 0 bases, with 11 bases spanning the gap. The DNA of the CDR3 is TGCAGTGCTGTCATGACGAGCTCCTACGAGCAGTACTTC. Amino acids: CSAVMTSSYEQYF.

This clone has ten or more counts. The rearrangement joins TRBV3-1 to TRBJ2-7, with TRBD2 matching 9 bases. CDR1 is LGHDT, CDR2 YNNKEL, per germline (reference sequence). The V and J ends lost 0 bases and 7 bases, in that order; junction bases with no gene match: 10. This CDR3 has 16 amino acids. CDR3 protein: CASSQDGNSGRLEQYF. CDR3 in DNA: TGTGCCAGCAGCCAAGATGGTAATAGCGGGAGACTTGAGCAGTACTTC.

Many counts were recorded for this clone. This chain's CDR3 is CASSQQGWETQYF. As DNA, the CDR3 is TGTGCCAGCAGTCAACAGGGATGGGAGACCCAGTACTTC. V and J are TRBV27 and TRBJ2-5, with a possible D match to TRBD1 (6 bases). V was trimmed by 5 bases and J by 5 bases, leaving 12 bases between them. Germline lookup yields CDR1 MNHEY and CDR2 SMNVEV (reference sequence). This CDR3 spans 13 amino acids.

This clone was seen many times. The rearrangement joins TRBV6-2 or TRBV6-3 to TRBJ1-1; 7 nucleotides match TRBD1. V trimming: 5 bases; J trimming: 7 bases; junction bases outside the gene matches: 7. Germline V gene sequence: CDR1 MNHEY, CDR2 SVGEGT. This CDR3 comprises 13 residues. In DNA form, the CDR3 reads TGTGCCAGCAGTCGAGGGACAGCTATTGAAGCTTTCTTT. As protein: CASSRGTAIEAFF.

This clone was counted many times. The rearrangement uses TRBV19 and TRBJ1-1; 7 bases map to TRBD1. The length of the CDR3 is 10 residues. Germline CDR1 is LNHDA and CDR2 is SQIVND (reference sequence). The CDR3 loop reads CATGYTEAFF. The CDR3 nucleotides read TGTGCGACAGGGTACACTGAAGCTTTCTTT.

Many counts were recorded for this clone. CDR3 region: CASTPSPGAAGGPSKTQYF. The CDR3 DNA follows: TGTGCCAGCACTCCGAGTCCAGGGGCAGCGGGAGGGCCTAGCAAGACCCAGTACTTC. The chain employs TRBV28 and TRBJ2-5, with 10 bases fitting TRBD2. The CDR3 sequence is 19 residues long. J gave up 6 bases and V 7 bases, and 23 bases lay outside the gene matches. The germline V gene has CDR1 MDHEN and CDR2 SYDVKM.

Ten or more counts support this clone. The chain links TRBV28 to TRBJ2-7, with TRBD1 matching over 10 bases. There are 13 residues in the CDR3. Germline V gene sequence: CDR1 MDHEN, CDR2 SYDVKM. Germline trimming cut 6 bases from V and 5 bases from J; bases unmatched to any gene: 4. CDR3 in DNA: TGTGCCAGCAGCCGGGACAGGGGTAACGAGCAGTACTTC. It encodes CASSRDRGNEQYF.

This clone was counted between two and nine times. The V gene is TRBV28, the J gene TRBJ1-5; D ambiguous. The CDR3 runs 12 residues. Germline assignment: CDR1 MDHEN and CDR2 SYDVKM. V lost 5 bases to trimming and J lost 7 bases, with 9 bases between them. In DNA, the CDR3 is TGTGCCAGCAGTACGGGAGGCCAGCCCCAGCATTTT. This translates into CASSTGGQPQHF.

This clone was recorded many times. The chain combines TRBV28 with TRBJ1-5, with D tentatively TRBD1 (5 bases). V was clipped by 3 bases and J by 4 bases, with 13 bases between them. Per the germline V gene, CDR1 is MDHEN and CDR2 is SYDVKM. The CDR3 spans 15 residues. CDR3 sequence: CASSLWQGQNQPQHF. As DNA, the CDR3 is TGTGCCAGCAGTTTGTGGCAGGGCCAAAATCAGCCCCAGCATTTT.